Shown below are 17 T cell receptor beta chains from a single sample sequenced in a study of blood T cells in healthy people across ages. PCR was performed a second time for roughly 7 to 12 cycles using a sample-barcoded 5' primer and a J-beta primer mix. TCRdb passed the 5' RACE reads through MiXCR, listing each CDR3 protein once. In the table there are 1.5 million to 2 million distinct CDR3 sequences, approximately 30% of which are singletons. Sequenced: blood. The receptors were gathered from a woman aged 25 to 45 in good health.

At least ten counts were recorded for this clonotype. The V and J genes are TRBV20-1 and TRBJ2-3; tentative D call: TRBD2 (5 bases). Germline lookup yields CDR1 DFQATT and CDR2 SNEGSKA (reference sequence). V was shortened by 2 bases and J by 3 bases, with 9 bases between the two germline ends. The CDR3 covers 13 residues. The CDR3 region is CSARKAGTDTQYF. DNA for the CDR3: TGCAGTGCTAGAAAGGCGGGTACAGATACGCAGTATTTT.

As for this clonotype: Possible read error: a much larger clone is one base away. The CDR3 is CASRFPKTTNNEQFF. The CDR3 bases are TGTGCCAGCAGATTCCCCAAGACTACGAACAATGAGCAGTTCTTC. The rearrangement links TRBV7-2 to TRBJ2-1, with a tentative D call TRBD2 (5 bases). Trimming took off 6 bases at V and 5 bases at J, with 17 bases between the two ends. This CDR3 spans 15 amino acids. Germline V gives CDR1 SGHTA, CDR2 FQGNSA.

This clonotype occurred many times. The rearrangement joins TRBV7-6 to TRBJ2-1; maybe TRBD1 (5 bases). The V end lost 6 bases, the J end lost 6 bases, and 12 bases lay between the germline ends. CDR3 length: 13 amino acids. Germline CDR1 is SGHVS and CDR2 is FNYEAQ. CDR3 coding DNA: TGTGCCAGCAGTCCCTGGGGCCTCAATGAGCAGTTCTTC. Translation: CASSPWGLNEQFF.

This clonotype was seen many times. The chain employs TRBV7-2 and TRBJ2-5, with TRBD1 identical over 12 bases. The CDR3 contains 14 residues. V lost 4 bases to trimming and J lost 5 bases; unmatched junction nucleotides: 2. Germline CDR1 reads SGHTA; CDR2 reads FQGNSA. The CDR3 DNA is TGTGCCAGCAGCTGGGACAGGGGGCGGGAGACCCAGTACTTC. This gives the protein CASSWDRGRETQYF.

There are a few counts of this clonotype. The DNA for the CDR3 is TGTGCCGTCGGGGCCGGGACAGGGTTTAGCGAGCAGTACTTC. This codes for CAVGAGTGFSEQYF. The J gene is TRBJ2-7, the V gene TRBV12-3 or TRBV12-4; TRBD1 aligns across 9 bases. The CDR3 is 14 amino acids. V gave up 11 bases and J gave up 6 bases; unmatched junction bases: 14.

Details on this clonotype: This may be a read error, as it is one base from a much larger clone. The J gene is TRBJ2-4, the V gene TRBV5-1; D gene uncertain. CDR1 and CDR2 (germline): SGHRS, YFSETQ. The CDR3 is made up of 14 amino acids. The CDR3 sequence: CANSLAKGKNIQYF. The CDR3 DNA is TGCGCCAACAGCTTGGCCAAGGGCAAAAACATTCAGTACTTC.

The J gene is TRBJ1-5, the V gene TRBV18, with D perhaps matching TRBD1 (6 bases). This CDR3 comprises 15 residues. V lost 5 bases and J lost 0, with 11 bases in between. Germline V CDR1 and CDR2: KGHSH, LQKENI. CDR3 DNA: TGTGCCAGCTCATCCTACAGGGATAGCAATCAGCCCCAGCATTTT. Its translation: CASSSYRDSNQPQHF.

The gene calls are TRBV12-3 or TRBV12-4 and TRBJ2-7, with TRBD2 identical over 8 bases. The CDR3 sequence is 13 residues long. The ends lost 8 bases at V and 4 bases at J; junction bases unmatched: 7. The CDR3 DNA sequence: TGTGCCAGCTCCACCGGGGGGGAGTACGAGCAGTACTTC. This codes for CASSTGGEYEQYF.

This rearrangement joins TRBV6-5 to TRBJ1-5; no clear D gene. V was pared by 7 bases and J by 3 bases, with 13 bases between. CDR1 and CDR2 (germline): MNHEY, SVGAGI. The CDR3 consists of 14 residues. In nucleotides, the CDR3 is TGTGCCAGCAAACCGTCCGGACTCAATCAGCCCCAGCATTTT. Translated, it gives CASKPSGLNQPQHF.

The table lists this clonotype with a few counts. This chain connects TRBV7-9 to TRBJ2-5; 15 positions agree with TRBD2. This CDR3 region has 18 residues. Germline CDR1 reads SEHNR; CDR2 reads FQNEAQ (reference sequence). The V and J ends lost 2 bases and 2 bases, in that order; junction bases with no gene match: 6. CDR3 region: CASSLFGLAGGQQETQYF. CDR3 bases: TGTGCCAGCAGCTTATTTGGACTAGCGGGGGGGCAGCAAGAGACCCAGTACTTC.

With regard to this clonotype: A read error may account for a junction end that differs from germline. The V gene is TRBV7-9, the J gene TRBJ1-2; D is unclear. Germline CDR1 reads SEHNR; CDR2 reads FQNEAQ (reference sequence). The CDR3 consists of 14 residues. CDR3 DNA: TGTGCCAGCAGCTTAGGAGGGCTTAACCATGGCTACACCTTC. It encodes CASSLGGLNHGYTF.

This clonotype was observed at least ten times. In DNA, the CDR3 is TGCGCCAGCAGCCGGGACAGCAGTTACACCTACGAGCAGTACTTC. This translates into CASSRDSSYTYEQYF. The chain joins TRBV5-1 to TRBJ2-7, with 7 bases fitting TRBD1. Germline V gene sequence: CDR1 SGHRS, CDR2 YFSETQ. The CDR3 sequence is 15 residues long. V was pared by 4 bases and J by 2 bases, with 9 bases of the junction left unmatched.

The genes are TRBV14 and TRBJ2-7, with D possibly matching TRBD1 (5 bases). From germline, CDR1 is SGHDN and CDR2 FVKESK. V was shortened by 1 base and J by 2 bases, with 9 bases between the two germline ends. This CDR3 spans 14 amino acids. The CDR3 nucleotides are TGTGCCAGCAGCCAAGCAGGGATCCCCTACGAGCAGTACTTC. Its protein is CASSQAGIPYEQYF. Supplemented by reference TRBV14 and TRBJ2-7, the full variable domain reads EAGVTQFPSHSVIEKGQTVTLRCDPISGHDNLYWYRRVMGKEIKFLLHFVKESKQDESGMPNNRFLAERTGGTYSTLKVQPAELEDSGVYFCASSQAGIPYEQYFGPGTRLTVT.

The chain employs TRBV9 and TRBJ1-4, with 10 bases matching TRBD1. V gave up 0 bases and J gave up 5 bases; unmatched junction bases: 10. Germline V gives CDR1 SGDLS, CDR2 YYNGEE. The CDR3 is made up of 18 amino acids. CDR3 in amino acids: CASSVAPGQGIRNEKLFF. CDR3 in DNA: TGTGCCAGCAGCGTAGCCCCGGGACAGGGGATCCGAAATGAAAAACTGTTTTTT.

This chain uses TRBV7-2 with TRBJ2-2; D gene unclear. CDR1 is SGHTA and CDR2 is FQGNSA in the germline V gene. Between the trimmed V and J ends, which lost 5 bases and 1 base, there was a span of 11 bases. This CDR3 spans 15 amino acids. The CDR3 DNA sequence: TGTGCCAGCAGCCCCGGACGGTGGAACACCGGGGAGCTGTTTTTT. The encoded protein is CASSPGRWNTGELFF.

This clonotype was observed a handful of times. The chain combines TRBV5-6 with TRBJ2-3, with D perhaps matching TRBD1 (5 bases). From germline, CDR1 is SGHDT and CDR2 YYEEEE. CDR3 length: 17 residues. The V end lost 4 bases, the J end lost 2 bases, and 20 bases lay between the germline ends. Written as DNA, the CDR3 is TGTGCCAGCAGCCCGGGCGTAGGCAGGGTGGCCACAGATACGCAGTATTTT. Encoded protein: CASSPGVGRVATDTQYF.

This clonotype was seen at least ten times. The gene calls are TRBV7-2 and TRBJ2-7, with D perhaps being TRBD1 or TRBD2 (5 bases each). Per the germline V gene, CDR1 is SGHTA and CDR2 is FQGNSA. The V gene lost 3 bases and the J gene lost 2 bases, with 14 bases spanning the gap. This CDR3 has 15 residues. The CDR3 sequence is CASSFSGTGPYEQYF. DNA of the CDR3: TGTGCCAGCAGCTTCTCCGGGACGGGACCCTACGAGCAGTACTTC. The whole variable domain, filled in from reference TRBV7-2 and TRBJ2-7, reads GAGVSQSPSNKVTEKGKDVELRCDPISGHTALYWYRQSLGQGLEFLIYFQGNSAPDKSGLPSDRFSAERTGGSVSTLTIQRTQQEDSAVYLCASSFSGTGPYEQYFGPGTRLTVT.